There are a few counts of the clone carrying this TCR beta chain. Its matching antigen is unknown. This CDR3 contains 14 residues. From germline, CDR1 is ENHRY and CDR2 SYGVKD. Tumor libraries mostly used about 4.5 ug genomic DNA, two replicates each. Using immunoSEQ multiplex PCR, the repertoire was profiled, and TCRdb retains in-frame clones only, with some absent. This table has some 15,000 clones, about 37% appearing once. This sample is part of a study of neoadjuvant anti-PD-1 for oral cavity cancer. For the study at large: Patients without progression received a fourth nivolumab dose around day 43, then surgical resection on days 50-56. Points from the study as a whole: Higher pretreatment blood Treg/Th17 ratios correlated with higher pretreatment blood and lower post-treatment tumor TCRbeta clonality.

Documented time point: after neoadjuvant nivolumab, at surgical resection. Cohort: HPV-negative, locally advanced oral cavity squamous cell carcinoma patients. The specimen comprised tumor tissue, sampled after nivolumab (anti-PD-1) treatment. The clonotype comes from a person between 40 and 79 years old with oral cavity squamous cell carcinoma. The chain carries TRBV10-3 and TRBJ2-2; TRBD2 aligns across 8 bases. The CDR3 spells CASRTSQNTGELFF. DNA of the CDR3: TGTGCAAGCCGGACTAGCCAAAACACCGGGGAGCTGTTTTTT.